The entry below describes one T cell receptor (beta chain). The ends were cut back, 0 bases at V and 0 bases at J, with 12 bases in the middle. The CDR3 is 16 amino acids. From germline, CDR1 is LGHNA and CDR2 YNFKEQ. The record originates from a study of PD-L1 blockade in urothelial cancer. Some clones are missing from TCRdb's copy, which holds only in-frame ones; the method was immunoSEQ multiplex PCR. The table shows 50,000 to 75,000 clones, with roughly 77% occurring only once. Documented time point: pretreatment peripheral blood. This chain connects TRBV4-2 to TRBJ2-7; possibly TRBD1 for D (6 bases). Sample: PBMCs, taken around atezolizumab (anti-PD-L1) treatment. The sequence was obtained from a man in his 70s with urothelial cancer. The CDR3 bases are TGTGCCAGCAGCCAAGAGACAGGCTCTTTCTCCTACGAGCAGTACTTC. This sequence encodes CASSQETGSFSYEQYF.